A single T cell receptor beta chain is shown here with its context. Its cognate antigen is unknown. A single record per CDR3 protein comes from TCRdb applying MiXCR to the reads. The sample yields approximately 140,000 distinct CDR3 sequences, more than 20% seen once. These data belong to a study of T cell repertoires in cytomegalovirus infection. For the study at large: CMV infection and matching HLA type were both indicated by public TCR beta signatures.

Findings and limits, study-wide: Ex vivo responses were dominated by HLA-C-restricted CMV-specific TCR beta clonotypes.

The CDR3 sequence is 16 residues long. Per the germline V gene, CDR1 is MDHEN and CDR2 is SYDVKM. Trimming shortened V by 4 bases and J by 10 bases, and 25 bases separated the two germline ends. The specimen sequenced was PBMCs, sequenced either directly or after in vitro stimulation (not recorded which). This chain joins TRBV28 and TRBJ1-1, with TRBD1 as a possible D gene (6 bases). This sequence was found in a human donor in good health (CMV status not recorded). Some clones in this sample may be carry-over from other donors' samples. The CDR3 nucleotides are TGTGCCAGCAGTTCAGGGGAAGTCATCCCTTTGGGAGGAGCTTTCTTT. Translating it yields CASSSGEVIPLGGAFF.